The 30 T cell receptor beta chains below come from one sample, sequenced in a study of T cells in Graves' hyperthyroidism and ophthalmopathy. RNA transcripts were the template for amplifying TCR beta CDR3 regions. RT-PCR in the first round (using the HTBI primer set) targeted the TCR CDR3. TCRdb itself ran the multiplex PCR reads through MiXCR, one entry per CDR3 protein. The repertoire consists of a few hundred thousand distinct CDR3 sequences, with around 14% occurring once and the leading ten covering about 31%. The sequencing sample was made of blood. The source is a woman in her thirties with Graves' hyperthyroidism.

This clonotype was counted a few times. The chain uses TRBV9 and TRBJ1-4, with 9 bases fitting TRBD1. Germline assignment: CDR1 SGDLS and CDR2 YYNGEE. The V segment lost 3 bases and the J segment 12 bases; nucleotides outside the gene matches: 9. The CDR3 loop spans 14 amino acids. The CDR3 sequence: CASSAIEGDRELFF. The CDR3 DNA sequence: TGTGCCAGCAGCGCAATCGAGGGGGACAGGGAACTGTTTTTT.

The chain uses TRBV24-1 and TRBJ2-2, with 7 bases fitting TRBD2. Germline V gives CDR1 KGHDR, CDR2 SFDVKD. The CDR3 consists of 17 residues. Germline trimming cut 5 bases from V and 7 bases from J; bases unmatched to any gene: 15. CDR3 sequence (DNA): TGTGCCACCAGTGGGGGGGGTCCCCTCCTAGATAACGGGGAGCTGTTTTTT. Encoded protein: CATSGGGPLLDNGELFF.

This clonotype was counted ten times or more. The chain is built from TRBV27 and TRBJ1-1; no reliable D call. The germline CDR1 and CDR2 sequences are MNHEY and SMNVEV (reference sequence). This CDR3 is built from 15 residues. V lost 0 bases and J 6 bases, leaving 14 bases between the germline ends. CDR3 residues: CASSLSITITPEAFF. The CDR3 nucleotides are TGTGCCAGCAGTTTATCGATCACAATCACCCCTGAAGCTTTCTTT.

This clonotype was seen a few times. The CDR3 DNA is TGTGCCAGCAGCTTAAGGGCTTCGAAGGGTAGCGGGAGGGCCAGTGAGCAGTTCTTC. It is translated as CASSLRASKGSGRASEQFF. This sequence joins TRBV7-6 and TRBJ2-1; 11 bases line up with TRBD2. V lost 2 bases, J lost 9 bases, and 18 bases stayed unmatched. Germline lookup yields CDR1 SGHVS and CDR2 FNYEAQ. The CDR3 is made up of 19 amino acids.

This clonotype was observed many times. This CDR3 is CASSQNRALGTQYF. DNA of the CDR3: TGTGCCAGCAGCCAAAACAGGGCCCTAGGGACCCAGTACTTC. The chain has TRBV3-1 and TRBJ2-5; TRBD1 might be the D (6 bases). Germline assignment: CDR1 LGHDT and CDR2 YNNKEL (reference sequence). Trimming took off 2 bases at V and 7 bases at J, with 14 bases between the two ends. The CDR3 is made up of 14 amino acids.

The V gene is TRBV20-1, the J gene TRBJ1-2; D gene unclear. Germline CDR1 is DFQATT and CDR2 is SNEGSKA (reference sequence). The CDR3 sequence is 14 residues long. Trimming pared 6 bases from V and 0 bases from J, leaving 14 bases between. CDR3 amino acids: CSARADPANYGYTF. The CDR3 DNA reads as TGCAGTGCCCGCGCGGACCCCGCTAACTATGGCTACACCTTC.

This clonotype was detected ten times or more. The gene calls are TRBV3-1 and TRBJ2-1; D ambiguous. Germline V gene sequence: CDR1 LGHDT, CDR2 YNNKEL (reference sequence). This CDR3 has 12 amino acids. Trimming removed 7 bases at V and 7 bases at J, with 11 bases between. The CDR3 DNA sequence: TGTGCCAGCACCTCGAAAGGGAATGAGCAGTTCTTC. It is translated as CASTSKGNEQFF.

In this sample, this clonotype turned up many times. This rearrangement joins TRBV18 to TRBJ1-4, with 10 bases aligning to TRBD1. Per the germline V gene, CDR1 is KGHSH and CDR2 is LQKENI. The CDR3 is 16 amino acids. V shed 0 bases and J 7 bases; nucleotides not matched to a gene: 5. The CDR3 spells CASSPPGQGMSEKLFF. The CDR3 DNA sequence: TGTGCCAGCTCACCACCGGGACAGGGGATGAGTGAAAAACTGTTTTTT.

This clonotype was recorded at least ten times. The chain joins TRBV20-1 to TRBJ2-1, with 8 bases identical to TRBD2. J lost 6 bases, V lost 0 bases, and 7 bases had no gene match. This CDR3 has 15 amino acids. Germline values: CDR1 DFQATT, CDR2 SNEGSKA (reference sequence). The CDR3 sequence is CSARDPGRASNEQFF. CDR3 in DNA: TGCAGTGCTAGAGATCCCGGGAGGGCTTCCAATGAGCAGTTCTTC.

This clonotype was picked up a small number of times. The rearrangement links TRBV19 to TRBJ1-5; 7 nucleotides agree with TRBD1. The V and J ends lost 4 bases and 5 bases, in that order; junction bases with no gene match: 5. The CDR3 has 14 residues. Germline V CDR1 and CDR2: LNHDA, SQIVND (reference sequence). Here the CDR3 reads CASSTQGPYQPQHF. CDR3 bases: TGTGCCAGTAGTACACAGGGGCCTTATCAGCCCCAGCATTTT.

This chain links TRBV6-1 with TRBJ2-7; 7 positions agree with TRBD2. After removal of 5 bases from V and 0 bases from J, the junction contained 7 bases not matched to a gene. There are 15 residues in the CDR3. Germline loops: CDR1 MNHNS, CDR2 SASEGT. CDR3 residues: CASSRNRDYSYEQYF. The CDR3 DNA reads as TGTGCCAGCAGTCGAAACCGGGACTACTCCTACGAGCAGTACTTC.

The table lists this clonotype with a few counts. The chain uses TRBV28 and TRBJ2-1; either TRBD1 or TRBD2 may fit D (6 bases each). The CDR3 extends over 15 amino acids. Germline CDR1 MDHEN, CDR2 SYDVKM. The germline V and J ends were trimmed by 6 bases and 4 bases, with 16 bases remaining between them. Written as DNA, the CDR3 is TGTGCCAGCAGCTTTATCGGGGGCTTATACAATGAGCAGTTCTTC. This encodes CASSFIGGLYNEQFF.

This clonotype was counted many times. This chain joins TRBV28 and TRBJ1-1; D remains ambiguous. Deletions cut 3 bases from V and 1 base from J, with 3 bases between. The CDR3 covers 12 residues. CDR1 and CDR2 (germline): MDHEN, SYDVKM. The CDR3 DNA follows: TGTGCCAGCAGTTTGAAGAACACTGAAGCTTTCTTT. Its protein product is CASSLKNTEAFF. Complete variable domain (other parts from reference TRBV28 and TRBJ1-1): DVKVTQSSRYLVKRTGEKVFLECVQDMDHENMFWYRQDPGLGLRLIYFSYDVKMKEKGDIPEGYSVSREKKERFSLILESASTNQTSMYLCASSLKNTEAFFGQGTRLTVV.

This chain links TRBV12-3 or TRBV12-4 with TRBJ2-3; D gene ambiguous. Trimming stripped 0 bases from V and 10 bases from J, with 14 bases between. This CDR3 is built from 14 residues. The CDR3 nucleotides are TGTGCCAGCAGTTTAGCTTTCACCCTTGCGGCGCAGTATTTT. This sequence encodes CASSLAFTLAAQYF.

This clonotype was counted many times. The genes are TRBV3-1 and TRBJ1-2, with 7 bases identical to TRBD1. V lost 4 bases, J lost 0 bases, and 5 bases stayed unmatched. The CDR3 runs 15 residues. From germline, CDR1 is LGHDT and CDR2 YNNKEL (reference sequence). The DNA of the CDR3 is TGTGCCAGCAGCCCATCCGGGACAGCTAACTATGGCTACACCTTC. This gives the protein CASSPSGTANYGYTF.

This clonotype was recorded many times. V is TRBV3-1 and J is TRBJ1-4; D ambiguous. This CDR3 is built from 15 residues. CDR1 LGHDT and CDR2 YNNKEL come from the germline V gene (reference sequence). V was pared by 4 bases and J by 5 bases, with 14 bases between. CDR3 DNA sequence: TGTGCCAGCAGCCCCACTGGGGTGGGGAATGAAAAACTGTTTTTT. Translated: CASSPTGVGNEKLFF.

The V call is TRBV29-1, the J call TRBJ2-3, with TRBD2 identical over 9 bases. In germline, CDR1 is SQVTM, CDR2 ANQGSEA. Unmatched junction bases numbered 11, after V lost 8 bases and J lost 2 bases. The CDR3 length is 15 residues. The CDR3 nucleotides read TGCAGCACTGGGGGTACTAGCGGGTCCACAGATACGCAGTATTTT. Protein: CSTGGTSGSTDTQYF.

There are many counts of this clonotype. V usage is TRBV13 and J usage is TRBJ2-7; 9 nucleotides agree with TRBD2. J was trimmed by 2 bases and V by 2 bases; bases with no gene match: 4. The CDR3 sequence is 15 residues long. Germline V gene lookup returns CDR1 PRHDT and CDR2 FYEKMQ (reference sequence). The CDR3 region has the DNA TGTGCCAGCAGCTTAAGTCTAGCGGGAACCTACGAGCAGTACTTC. It specifies CASSLSLAGTYEQYF.

This chain connects TRBV7-9 to TRBJ2-1; tentatively, D is TRBD1 or TRBD2 (5 bases each). Trimming took 4 bases from V and 6 from J, leaving 19 bases between them. The CDR3 loop spans 16 amino acids. Looked up from germline, CDR1 is SEHNR and CDR2 is FQNEAQ (reference sequence). The CDR3 region is CASSSFTRGYGNEQFF. CDR3 DNA sequence: TGTGCCAGCAGCTCATTCACTAGGGGATACGGCAATGAGCAGTTCTTC. Looking up the rest from reference TRBV7-9 and TRBJ2-1 gives the full variable domain: DTGVSQNPRHKITKRGQNVTFRCDPISEHNRLYWYRQTLGQGPEFLTYFQNEAQLEKSRLLSDRFSAERPKGSFSTLEIQRTEQGDSAMYLCASSSFTRGYGNEQFFGPGTRLTVL.

There are many counts of this clonotype. This chain uses TRBV20-1 with TRBJ2-7; D uncertain. This CDR3 is built from 13 residues. V was cut by 5 bases and J by 2 bases, with 13 bases left in between. CDR1 DFQATT and CDR2 SNEGSKA come from the germline V gene (reference sequence). For the CDR3, the DNA is TGCAGTGCTTATGATACGAACACCTACGAGCAGTACTTC. It encodes CSAYDTNTYEQYF.

In this sample, this clonotype turned up a few times. The chain carries TRBV2 and TRBJ2-5; TRBD2 agrees at 15 bases. The CDR3 covers 16 residues. Germline CDR1 and CDR2: SNHLY and FYNNEI. The V and J ends lost 7 bases and 5 bases, in that order; junction bases with no gene match: 8. CDR3: CASTFGLAGGEETQYF. In DNA, the CDR3 is TGTGCCAGCACCTTCGGACTAGCGGGAGGGGAGGAGACCCAGTACTTC. Drawing the rest from reference TRBV2 and TRBJ2-5, the complete variable domain is EPEVTQTPSHQVTQMGQEVILRCVPISNHLYFYWYRQILGQKVEFLVSFYNNEISEKSEIFDDQFSVERPDGSNFTLKIRSTKLEDSAMYFCASTFGLAGGEETQYFGPGTRLLVL.

There are a few counts of this clonotype. The V gene is TRBV5-1, the J gene TRBJ1-2, with a tentative D call TRBD1 (6 bases). V shed 4 bases and J shed 3 bases, with 10 bases lying between them. The CDR3 spans 13 residues. CDR1 and CDR2 from the germline V gene are SGHRS and YFSETQ. The CDR3 loop is CASSPDSYYGYTF. The CDR3 nucleotides read TGCGCCAGCAGCCCGGACAGCTACTATGGCTACACCTTC.

This clonotype has ten or more counts. The chain combines TRBV11-3 with TRBJ2-5; 8 bases agree with TRBD2. The CDR3 extends over 15 amino acids. The trim removed 4 bases at V and 5 bases at J, leaving 9 bases unmatched. Germline CDR1 reads SGHNT; CDR2 reads YENEEA. Written as DNA, the CDR3 is TGTGCCAGCAGCTCATCGGGACTAGACATGGAGACCCAGTACTTC. Translating gives CASSSSGLDMETQYF.

This clonotype was seen only once. The genes are TRBV3-1 and TRBJ2-6, with D perhaps TRBD1 or TRBD2 (5 bases each). In germline, CDR1 is LGHDT, CDR2 YNNKEL (reference sequence). This CDR3 has 17 amino acids. Trimming took 2 bases from V and 0 from J, leaving 11 bases between them. Here the CDR3 DNA reads TGTGCCAGCAGCCAAAGGGCAGGGAGCTCTGGGGCCAACGTCCTGACTTTC. It is translated as CASSQRAGSSGANVLTF.

As concerns this clonotype: This may arise from a read error, as a much more abundant clone is one base away. The V gene is TRBV6-2 or TRBV6-3, the J gene TRBJ1-1; D gene unclear. The CDR3 has 13 amino acids. Germline V gene data show CDR1 as MNHEY and CDR2 as SVGEGT. V lost 10 bases and J 0 bases, leaving 12 bases between the germline ends. In DNA form, the CDR3 reads TGTGCCATCAGCCCCGTCATGAACACTGAAGCTTTCTTT. Protein product: CAISPVMNTEAFF.

The CDR3 protein is CASSGGFSGSSYNEQFF. In nucleotides, the CDR3 is TGTGCCAGCAGCGGTGGGTTTAGCGGGAGCTCCTACAATGAGCAGTTCTTC. The chain links TRBV5-4 to TRBJ2-1; TRBD2 matches at 9 bases. CDR3 length: 17 residues. CDR1 and CDR2 from the germline V gene are SGHNT and YYREEE (reference sequence). V gave up 4 bases and J gave up 0 bases; unmatched junction bases: 8.

This clonotype came up many times. The chain recombines TRBV3-1 with TRBJ2-3; 7 nucleotides align to TRBD2. This CDR3 region has 18 residues. Trimming at V came to 0 bases and at J to 2 bases, leaving 11 bases not matched to a gene. The V gene's germline CDR1 is LGHDT and CDR2 YNNKEL (reference sequence). This chain's CDR3 is CASSQDPVGREFTDTQYF. The CDR3, as DNA: TGTGCCAGCAGCCAAGACCCAGTGGGGCGGGAGTTCACAGATACGCAGTATTTT.

There are a few counts of this clonotype. The V and J genes are TRBV20-1 and TRBJ2-3, with TRBD1 matching over 8 bases. Unmatched junction bases numbered 5, after V lost 2 bases and J lost 1 base. The germline gives CDR1 DFQATT, CDR2 SNEGSKA (reference sequence). This CDR3 has 15 amino acids. The CDR3 loop reads CSARNGQGGTDTQYF. The CDR3 nucleotides read TGCAGTGCTAGAAACGGACAGGGAGGCACAGATACGCAGTATTTT.

In its sample, this clonotype was seen a few times. The chain joins TRBV6-6 to TRBJ2-1; D is uncertain. Between the trimmed V and J ends, which lost 0 bases and 8 bases, there was a span of 11 bases. The CDR3 contains 14 residues. The germline V gene encodes CDR1 MNHNY and CDR2 SVGAGI (reference sequence). The CDR3 DNA follows: TGTGCCAGCAGTTACTCCGACACTGAAGATGAGCAGTTCTTC. It specifies CASSYSDTEDEQFF.

This clonotype appeared a few times. The chain carries TRBV15 and TRBJ2-7, with a possible D match to TRBD1 (6 bases). The CDR3 is 15 residues long. Germline-derived CDR1 and CDR2 are LNHNV and YYDKDF (reference sequence). The V end was cut by 2 bases, the J end by 1 base, with 12 bases between. The CDR3: CATSRLQDSSYEQYF. CDR3 bases: TGTGCCACCAGCAGACTACAGGACAGTTCCTACGAGCAGTACTTC.